These 19 T cell receptor beta chains originate from one sample sequenced in a study of blood T cell repertoires in COVID-19. Sequencing used immunoSEQ multiplex PCR; TCRdb keeps in-frame clones, though not all of them. The data hold roughly 350,000 clones, with 75% to 90% observed a single time. Sequencing was done on a sample of peripheral blood. All receptors come from a woman under 30 with acute or convalescent COVID-19.

The genes are TRBV12-3 or TRBV12-4 and TRBJ1-2, with a weak D call TRBD1 (6 bases). CDR3 length equals 13 residues. V was shortened by 1 base and J by 3 bases, with 6 bases between the two germline ends. The CDR3 DNA sequence: TGTGCCAGCAGTTTAGGACAGGACTATGGCTACACCTTC. Translated: CASSLGQDYGYTF.

The chain employs TRBV29-1 and TRBJ1-1; D gene unclear. Germline V CDR1 and CDR2: SQVTM, ANQGSEA. The CDR3 runs to 12 residues. V was shortened by 0 bases and J by 6 bases, with 8 bases between the two germline ends. The CDR3 DNA reads as TGCAGCGTTGAAGATCGTTTTGCTGAAGCTTTCTTT. This gives the protein CSVEDRFAEAFF.

This clone was counted a few times. The genes are TRBV19 and TRBJ2-3, with 11 bases identical to TRBD2. Germline-derived CDR1 and CDR2 are LNHDA and SQIVND (reference sequence). This CDR3 region has 15 residues. V was clipped by 5 bases and J by 6 bases; unmatched bases: 7. CDR3 in DNA: TGTGCCAGTAGTGTAACTAGCGGGAGACTTGATACGCAGTATTTT. This translates into CASSVTSGRLDTQYF.

V gene TRBV2 combines with J gene TRBJ1-2; 8 nucleotides align to TRBD1. Germline-derived CDR1 and CDR2 are SNHLY and FYNNEI. The CDR3 totals 14 residues. The ends lost 2 bases at V and 8 bases at J; junction bases unmatched: 7. This chain's CDR3 is CASSETGGSEGYTF. The CDR3 coding sequence is TGTGCCAGCAGTGAAACAGGGGGGTCTGAGGGCTACACCTTC. The whole variable domain, remainder taken from reference TRBV2 and TRBJ1-2, is EPEVTQTPSHQVTQMGQEVILRCVPISNHLYFYWYRQILGQKVEFLVSFYNNEISEKSEIFDDQFSVERPDGSNFTLKIRSTKLEDSAMYFCASSETGGSEGYTFGSGTRLTVV.

The chain recombines TRBV7-2 with TRBJ1-2, with a weak D call TRBD1 (5 bases). The germline V gene has CDR1 SGHTA and CDR2 FQGNSA. CDR3 length: 13 residues. V was shortened by 1 base and J by 4 bases, with 7 bases between the two germline ends. CDR3 amino acids: CASSLVQGYGYTF. For the CDR3, the DNA is TGTGCCAGCAGCTTAGTCCAGGGCTATGGCTACACCTTC.

This chain links TRBV29-1 with TRBJ2-7; TRBD1 agrees at 7 bases. V gave up 5 bases and J gave up 2 bases; unmatched junction bases: 9. The germline CDR1 and CDR2 sequences are SQVTM and ANQGSEA. This CDR3 spans 14 amino acids. The CDR3 DNA is TGCAGCGTTTTAAGTAGACAGGGCCCCTACGAGCAGTACTTC. It encodes CSVLSRQGPYEQYF.

This rearrangement joins TRBV9 to TRBJ2-7, with TRBD2 identical over 7 bases. In germline, CDR1 is SGDLS, CDR2 YYNGEE. This CDR3 region has 14 residues. J was trimmed by 2 bases and V by 3 bases; bases with no gene match: 5. The CDR3 DNA reads as TGTGCCAGCAGCGACGGGACTACTGCCTACGAGCAGTACTTC. The encoded protein is CASSDGTTAYEQYF.

The chain recombines TRBV20-1 with TRBJ1-1; D remains ambiguous. The CDR3 consists of 10 residues. Trimming left V 6 bases short and J 8 bases short, with 10 bases between. From germline, CDR1 is DFQATT and CDR2 SNEGSKA (reference sequence). The CDR3 sequence is CSAARTEAFF. CDR3 DNA: TGCAGTGCGGCCCGTACCGAAGCTTTCTTT.

This chain joins TRBV3-1 (or the pseudogene TRBV3-2) and TRBJ2-1; TRBD1 might be the D (6 bases). The CDR3 consists of 15 residues. V gave up 1 base and J gave up 9 bases, with 16 bases separating them. Germline lookup yields CDR1 LGHDT and CDR2 YNNKEL (reference sequence). This chain's CDR3 is CASSQGSTSGVEQFF. CDR3 DNA sequence: TGTGCCAGCAGCCAAGGAAGTACATCAGGGGTTGAGCAGTTCTTC.

This clone turned up a few times. The V call is TRBV21-1, the J call TRBJ1-6; TRBD1, the table's D call, lacks a check against the DNA. TRBV21-1 is designated a pseudogene. The CDR3 is 17 amino acids. Here the CDR3 DNA reads TGTGCCCCCCCGGTGCCAGGGGCCGGCTCCTATAATTCACCCCTCCACTTT. Translated, it gives CAPPVPGAGSYNSPLHF.

The V and J genes are TRBV5-1 and TRBJ2-7; 9 positions agree with TRBD2. Germline assignment: CDR1 SGHRS and CDR2 YFSETQ. This CDR3 spans 15 amino acids. V dropped 4 bases and J dropped 0; count of bases not matched to a gene: 5. CDR3 nucleotide sequence: TGCGCCAGCAGCCCTTCTAGCGGGGCCTCCTACGAGCAGTACTTC. It translates to CASSPSSGASYEQYF.

This clone was observed a single time. The gene calls are TRBV7-9 and TRBJ2-7, with 10 bases aligning to TRBD1. This CDR3 comprises 14 residues. CDR1 is SEHNR, CDR2 FQNEAQ, per germline (reference sequence). The J segment lost 5 bases and the V segment lost 5 bases, leaving 6 bases of the junction unmatched. Written as DNA, the CDR3 is TGTGCCAGCAGCCCTACCGGGACAGGGGACGAGCAGTACTTC. Protein sequence: CASSPTGTGDEQYF.

In its sample, this clone was seen once. V and J are TRBV28 and TRBJ2-2, with D maybe TRBD2 (5 bases). Germline V gene lookup returns CDR1 MDHEN and CDR2 SYDVKM. There are 14 residues in the CDR3. Deletions cut 7 bases from V and 5 bases from J, with 14 bases between. The CDR3 DNA sequence: TGTGCCAGCAATACGCTCCCGGGGACCGGGGAGCTGTTTTTT. As protein: CASNTLPGTGELFF.

The CDR3 is CASSSQSGITKNIQYF. The CDR3 DNA reads as TGTGCCAGCAGCAGTCAATCCGGGATTACCAAAAACATTCAGTACTTC. The chain couples TRBV28 to TRBJ2-4, with a possible D match to TRBD2 (5 bases). CDR1 and CDR2 from the germline V gene are MDHEN and SYDVKM. V lost 6 bases and J 2 bases, leaving 17 bases between the germline ends. The CDR3 contains 16 residues.

This chain links TRBV10-3 with TRBJ2-5, with D tentatively TRBD2 (6 bases). This CDR3 is built from 13 residues. Germline-derived CDR1 and CDR2 are ENHRY and SYGVKD. Trimming removed 7 bases from V and 5 bases from J, with 14 bases in between. The CDR3 reads CAIKGTQRETQYF. CDR3 DNA: TGTGCCATCAAGGGGACTCAGAGGGAGACCCAGTACTTC.

The rearrangement uses TRBV24-1 and TRBJ2-1; 9 bases map to TRBD1. Germline CDR1 is KGHDR and CDR2 is SFDVKD. V was clipped by 3 bases and J by 6 bases; unmatched bases: 5. The CDR3 has 15 residues. CDR3 sequence: CATSDPGTGSNEQFF. In nucleotides, the CDR3 is TGTGCCACCAGTGATCCCGGGACAGGGTCCAATGAGCAGTTCTTC.

The gene calls are TRBV6-6 and TRBJ1-4; D is uncertain. V was cut by 8 bases and J by 7 bases, with 11 bases left in between. CDR3 length equals 12 residues. From germline, CDR1 is MNHNY and CDR2 SVGAGI (reference sequence). CDR3 in amino acids: CASRPGGEKLFF. As DNA, the CDR3 is TGTGCCAGCCGGCCAGGAGGTGAAAAACTGTTTTTT.

The rearrangement links TRBV2 to TRBJ2-7, with TRBD2 identical over 7 bases. The germline V gene has CDR1 SNHLY and CDR2 FYNNEI. After removal of 2 bases from V and 2 bases from J, the junction contained 18 bases not matched to a gene. The CDR3 is made up of 19 amino acids. CDR3 in DNA: TGTGCCAGCAGTGAATCTGTATCCCGTAGCGGGTGGAGAGCCTACGAGCAGTACTTC. As protein: CASSESVSRSGWRAYEQYF.

The chain has TRBV7-2 and TRBJ1-3; no clear D gene. This CDR3 contains 13 residues. In germline, CDR1 is SGHTA, CDR2 FQGNSA. V was clipped by 6 bases and J by 4 bases, with 10 bases between them. The chain's CDR3 is CASSPVAGNTIYF. The CDR3 DNA is TGTGCCAGCAGTCCGGTCGCGGGAAACACCATATATTTT.